The 31 T cell receptor beta chains presented below share a single source sample, sequenced in a study of human T cells and chemical hapten exposure. TCRdb called the RACE reads again in MiXCR, with one record for every CDR3 protein. Seen here are 60,000 to 90,000 distinct CDR3 sequences, 8.6% observed once, and the top ten hold 1.7%. This sample's time point: healthy volunteer bleed at 6 weeks. Unfractionated whole blood was the source of the extracted total RNA. Sequenced sample: whole blood. The receptor source for this set is a female donor in good health. Some clones in this sample may be carry-over from other donors' samples.

In this sample, this clonotype turned up many times. V and J are TRBV15 and TRBJ1-5, with TRBD1 matching over 9 bases. The J segment lost 6 bases and the V segment lost 3 bases, leaving 6 bases of the junction unmatched. Looked up from germline, CDR1 is LNHNV and CDR2 is YYDKDF (reference sequence). This CDR3 region has 15 residues. In nucleotides, the CDR3 is TGTGCCACCAGCAGTAGACAGGGGGGCGGTCAGCCCCAGCATTTT. It is translated as CATSSRQGGGQPQHF.

This clonotype appeared many times. The chain employs TRBV19 and TRBJ2-1; D is possibly TRBD1 (6 bases). The CDR3 covers 13 residues. Trimming shortened V by 6 bases and J by 6 bases, and 12 bases separated the two germline ends. Germline CDR1 is LNHDA and CDR2 is SQIVND (reference sequence). CDR3 nucleotide sequence: TGTGCCAGTAGGAGACAGGTCTCCAATGAGCAGTTCTTC. Protein: CASRRQVSNEQFF.

This clonotype showed up many times. The J gene is TRBJ2-7, the V gene TRBV4-3, with D perhaps TRBD1 or TRBD2 (5 bases each). The CDR3 length is 18 residues. Trimming stripped 5 bases from V and 0 bases from J, with 23 bases between. The germline CDR1 and CDR2 sequences are LGHNA and YSLEER. In DNA form, the CDR3 reads TGCGCCAGCAGCAAAGCATTAGTCTCGGCAGGGAGCTCCTACGAGCAGTACTTC. Translating gives CASSKALVSAGSSYEQYF.

This clonotype appeared many times. The chain recombines TRBV7-8 with TRBJ1-6; 9 nucleotides align to TRBD1. V lost 2 bases, J lost 0 bases, and 8 bases stayed unmatched. Germline V gene sequence: CDR1 SGHVS, CDR2 FQNEAQ. The CDR3 is 19 residues long. CDR3 residues: CASSLLPGQGGSYNSPLHF. In DNA, the CDR3 is TGTGCCAGCAGCTTACTTCCGGGACAGGGAGGCTCCTATAATTCACCCCTCCACTTT.

This clonotype was seen many times. The chain joins TRBV6-5 to TRBJ2-7; 9 positions agree with TRBD1. Trimming removed 4 bases from V and 7 bases from J; junction bases left unmatched: 11. The CDR3 is made up of 15 amino acids. Looked up from germline, CDR1 is MNHEY and CDR2 is SVGAGI. In nucleotides, the CDR3 is TGTGCCAGCAGTTTCAACGGACAGGGGTTTGGTGAGCAGTACTTC. Protein product: CASSFNGQGFGEQYF.

This clonotype came up once. The chain joins TRBV5-8 to TRBJ2-7; possibly TRBD1 for D (6 bases). CDR3 length: 11 residues. Germline CDR1 and CDR2: SGHTS and YDEGEE. V was clipped by 3 bases and J by 5 bases, with 6 bases between them. The CDR3 DNA reads TGTGCCAGCAGCTGGGGGCACGAGCAGTACTTC. Translating gives CASSWGHEQYF.

This chain links TRBV6-5 with TRBJ1-6, with D possibly matching TRBD1 (6 bases). Germline CDR1 reads MNHEY; CDR2 reads SVGAGI. This CDR3 has 18 amino acids. The germline V and J ends were trimmed by 6 bases and 9 bases, with 27 bases remaining between them. The DNA for the CDR3 is TGTGCCAGCAGGGGAGACAGGTTCGGAACCCCGGGGGCTTCACCCCTCCACTTT. Translation gives CASRGDRFGTPGASPLHF.

This clonotype was counted many times. The chain links TRBV5-1 to TRBJ2-3, with D perhaps TRBD1 (5 bases). Looked up from germline, CDR1 is SGHRS and CDR2 is YFSETQ. This CDR3 region has 14 residues. Trimming left V 0 bases short and J 4 bases short, with 9 bases between. CDR3 sequence reads: CASSLGQLPDTQYF. The CDR3 DNA sequence: TGCGCCAGCAGCTTGGGACAGCTACCAGATACGCAGTATTTT.

This clonotype was detected a few times. J is TRBJ1-5 and V is TRBV20-1, with 9 bases matching TRBD1. The CDR3 spans 13 residues. Trimming took 6 bases from V and 3 from J; bases not matched to a gene: 3. From germline, CDR1 is DFQATT and CDR2 SNEGSKA (reference sequence). The CDR3 DNA follows: TGCAGTGCAGACAGGGGGGACAATCAGCCCCAGCATTTT. It is translated as CSADRGDNQPQHF.

A few counts support this clonotype. The gene calls are TRBV14 and TRBJ1-1; possible D gene TRBD1, 5 bases. This CDR3 contains 16 residues. The germline V gene encodes CDR1 SGHDN and CDR2 FVKESK. Trimming shortened V by 5 bases and J by 4 bases, and 20 bases separated the two germline ends. CDR3 loop: CASSLKTAVIGTEAFF. CDR3 coding DNA: TGTGCCAGCAGCTTAAAGACAGCCGTTATAGGCACTGAAGCTTTCTTT. The whole variable domain, filled in from reference TRBV14 and TRBJ1-1, reads EAGVTQFPSHSVIEKGQTVTLRCDPISGHDNLYWYRRVMGKEIKFLLHFVKESKQDESGMPNNRFLAERTGGTYSTLKVQPAELEDSGVYFCASSLKTAVIGTEAFFGQGTRLTVV.

At least ten counts were recorded for this clonotype. This chain uses TRBV7-8 with TRBJ2-7; D is possibly TRBD2 (5 bases). Per germline, CDR1 SGHVS and CDR2 FQNEAQ. Trimming shortened V by 2 bases and J by 1 base, and 9 bases separated the two germline ends. The CDR3 spans 14 residues. The DNA for the CDR3 is TGTGCCAGCAGCTTACCCGGGAAGTCCTACGAGCAGTACTTC. This encodes CASSLPGKSYEQYF.

Many counts were recorded for this clonotype. This chain uses TRBV11-2 with TRBJ2-3, with 9 bases fitting TRBD2. Germline V CDR1 and CDR2: SGHAT, FQNNGV. The ends lost 3 bases at V and 2 bases at J; junction bases unmatched: 12. The CDR3 extends over 18 amino acids. CDR3 amino acids: CASSLGLSGGPNTDTQYF. The CDR3 DNA sequence: TGTGCCAGCAGCTTGGGCCTAAGCGGGGGGCCGAACACAGATACGCAGTATTTT.

This clonotype occurred a few times. V usage is TRBV29-1 and J usage is TRBJ2-7, with 11 bases aligning to TRBD2. The CDR3 contains 15 residues. V dropped 4 bases and J dropped 2; count of bases not matched to a gene: 7. The germline gives CDR1 SQVTM, CDR2 ANQGSEA. This chain's CDR3 is CSVVLAGGPTYEQYF. The DNA of the CDR3 is TGCAGCGTTGTCCTAGCGGGGGGCCCCACCTACGAGCAGTACTTC.

This clonotype was seen more than once but under ten times. This rearrangement joins TRBV7-9 to TRBJ2-2; D is unresolved. Germline loops: CDR1 SEHNR, CDR2 FQNEAQ (reference sequence). CDR3 size: 13 residues. V gave up 1 base and J gave up 4 bases, with 4 bases separating them. In DNA form, the CDR3 reads TGTGCCAGCAGCTTAGACGGCACCGGGGAGCTGTTTTTT. Translated, it gives CASSLDGTGELFF.

The CDR3 DNA is TGTGCCAGCAGCCCTAGTGGGGGGGCGCATGAAAAACTGTTTTTT. This codes for CASSPSGGAHEKLFF. The gene calls are TRBV7-3 and TRBJ1-4; TRBD1 is a possible D gene (6 bases). The CDR3 length is 15 residues. The V end lost 5 bases, the J end lost 6 bases, and 16 bases lay between the germline ends. CDR1 is SGHTA, CDR2 FQGTGA, per germline. Drawing the rest from reference TRBV7-3 and TRBJ1-4, the complete variable domain is GAGVSQTPSNKVTEKGKYVELRCDPISGHTALYWYRQSLGQGPEFLIYFQGTGAADDSGLPNDRFFAVRPEGSVSTLKIQRTERGDSAVYLCASSPSGGAHEKLFFGSGTQLSVL.

The chain combines TRBV4-2 with TRBJ2-7; no definite D call. Germline V gives CDR1 LGHNA, CDR2 YNFKEQ. Between the trimmed V and J ends, which lost 0 bases and 0 bases, there was a span of 6 bases. The CDR3 is 14 amino acids. The CDR3 protein is CASSQEVVSYEQYF. For the CDR3, the DNA is TGTGCCAGCAGCCAAGAGGTGGTCTCCTACGAGCAGTACTTC.

This clonotype has ten or more counts. The chain joins TRBV24-1 to TRBJ2-3, with D maybe TRBD1 (6 bases). Per germline, CDR1 KGHDR and CDR2 SFDVKD. The ends were cut back, 4 bases at V and 1 base at J, with 14 bases in the middle. The CDR3 totals 16 residues. For the CDR3, the DNA is TGTGCCACCAGTGACCCTCGCAGGGGTGGCACAGATACGCAGTATTTT. Translating gives CATSDPRRGGTDTQYF.

The chain links TRBV6-2 or TRBV6-3 to TRBJ2-3, with D possibly being TRBD1 (6 bases). Germline V gene lookup returns CDR1 MNHEY and CDR2 SVGEGT. CDR3 length: 14 residues. V lost 2 bases and J lost 2, with 8 bases in between. The CDR3 bases are TGTGCCAGCAGTTACAGGGGGACCACAGATACGCAGTATTTT. Its translation: CASSYRGTTDTQYF.

This clonotype was seen many times. V and J are TRBV6-6 and TRBJ1-2; no firm D call. Trimming removed 4 bases at V and 8 bases at J, with 5 bases between. The CDR3 runs 10 residues. Per germline, CDR1 MNHNY and CDR2 SVGAGI (reference sequence). The CDR3 DNA is TGTGCCAGCAGTTCTATCGGCTACACCTTC. It encodes CASSSIGYTF.

The table lists this clonotype with many counts. V gene TRBV20-1 combines with J gene TRBJ2-7, with D perhaps matching TRBD2 (5 bases). Germline V lookup: CDR1 DFQATT, CDR2 SNEGSKA (reference sequence). The CDR3 extends over 13 amino acids. V was trimmed by 1 base and J by 8 bases, leaving 15 bases between them. The chain's CDR3 is CSARGRAADKQYF. The CDR3, as DNA: TGCAGTGCTAGAGGAAGGGCAGCGGATAAGCAGTACTTC.

In its sample, this clonotype was seen a few times. This chain uses TRBV30 with TRBJ2-4, with TRBD2 as a possible D gene (7 bases). This CDR3 is 17 amino acids long. Trimming took off 0 bases at V and 1 base at J, with 16 bases between the two ends. Germline assignment: CDR1 GTSNPN and CDR2 SVGIG (reference sequence). The CDR3 loop is CAWSVGVRGPAKNIQYF. The CDR3 DNA reads as TGTGCCTGGAGTGTTGGGGTGCGGGGGCCGGCCAAAAACATTCAGTACTTC.

Ten or more counts support this clonotype. CDR3 DNA: TGTGCCAGCAGCCAAGAACCGGGGGGAGATACGCAGTATTTT. Its translation: CASSQEPGGDTQYF. This sequence joins TRBV3-1 and TRBJ2-3; TRBD2 matches at 7 bases. Per the germline V gene, CDR1 is LGHDT and CDR2 is YNNKEL (reference sequence). V shed 0 bases, J shed 5 bases, and the junction held 2 bases outside the gene matches. CDR3 length: 14 amino acids.

Ten or more counts support this clonotype. The chain carries TRBV27 and TRBJ1-3, with D unresolved. This CDR3 has 14 amino acids. Germline CDR1 is MNHEY and CDR2 is SMNVEV (reference sequence). Trimming pared 3 bases from V and 0 bases from J, leaving 6 bases between. DNA for the CDR3: TGTGCCAGCAGTTTGTTGCCCTCTGGAAACACCATATATTTT. This encodes CASSLLPSGNTIYF.

This clonotype was observed at least ten times. The chain employs TRBV6-6 and TRBJ2-7; 7 bases are shared with TRBD1. Germline V gene data show CDR1 as MNHNY and CDR2 as SVGAGI (reference sequence). The ends lost 6 bases at V and 3 bases at J; junction bases unmatched: 5. CDR3 length: 13 amino acids. CDR3 residues: CASRRSGGYEQYF. Written as DNA, the CDR3 is TGTGCCAGCAGAAGGTCAGGGGGCTACGAGCAGTACTTC.

As concerns this clonotype: This may come from a read error, since a much larger clone is one base off. The chain couples TRBV20-1 to TRBJ2-3; D uncertain. The CDR3 totals 12 residues. Germline CDR1 is DFQATT and CDR2 is SNEGSKA (reference sequence). Trimming stripped 1 base from V and 6 bases from J, with 8 bases between. CDR3 amino acids: CSARVGVDTQYF. In DNA, the CDR3 is TGCAGTGCTAGAGTTGGTGTGGATACGCAGTATTTT.

This clonotype was detected ten times or more. The chain links TRBV18 to TRBJ2-4; TRBD2 is a possible D gene (5 bases). Germline-derived CDR1 and CDR2 are KGHSH and LQKENI. The CDR3 length is 17 residues. Trimming removed 3 bases at V and 1 base at J, with 16 bases between. The CDR3 coding sequence is TGTGCCAGCTCACCTTCACGGGCAACGGGGGCCAAAAACATTCAGTACTTC. It yields the protein CASSPSRATGAKNIQYF.

Notes on this clonotype: One end of the junction fails to match germline, which may point to a read error. V is TRBV24-1 and J is TRBJ2-2; no clear D. The CDR3 sequence is 13 residues long. Germline V CDR1 and CDR2: KGHDR, SFDVKD. The CDR3 region is CAISDKNTGELFF. DNA for the CDR3: TGTGCCATCAGTGATAAGAACACCGGGGAGCTGTTTTTT.

In its sample, this clonotype was seen many times. The J gene is TRBJ2-3, the V gene TRBV6-2 or TRBV6-3, with D perhaps TRBD1 or TRBD2 (5 bases each). Germline V gives CDR1 MNHEY, CDR2 SVGEGT. There are 19 residues in the CDR3. V was pared by 4 bases and J by 5 bases, with 28 bases between. The CDR3 nucleotides read TGTGCCAGCAGTTCATCGCTCCTACTCCGGGACGGATATCGAGATACGCAGTATTTT. It encodes CASSSSLLLRDGYRDTQYF.

This clonotype was observed at least ten times. The gene calls are TRBV29-1 and TRBJ1-4, with 8 positions matching TRBD1. V shed 7 bases and J 10 bases; nucleotides not matched to a gene: 11. The CDR3 extends over 13 amino acids. In germline, CDR1 is SQVTM, CDR2 ANQGSEA. The CDR3 loop is CSGRGQGHGKLFF. The CDR3 DNA follows: TGCAGCGGAAGAGGACAGGGTCACGGAAAACTGTTTTTT.

This clonotype was counted at least ten times. J is TRBJ2-7 and V is TRBV5-6; D call uncertain. The CDR3 has 13 amino acids. CDR1 and CDR2 from the germline V gene are SGHDT and YYEEEE. The V end lost 4 bases, the J end lost 5 bases, and 13 bases lay between the germline ends. The CDR3 bases are TGTGCCAGCAGCCCCGGACCTAGGGACGAGCAGTACTTC. Residues: CASSPGPRDEQYF.

There are many counts of this clonotype. The chain carries TRBV30 and TRBJ1-2; 7 positions agree with TRBD1. J gave up 5 bases and V 2 bases, and 8 bases lay outside the gene matches. Looked up from germline, CDR1 is GTSNPN and CDR2 is SVGIG (reference sequence). The CDR3 runs 14 residues. Here the CDR3 reads CAWSPGTVRYGYTF. The CDR3 bases are TGTGCCTGGAGTCCCGGGACAGTGCGATATGGCTACACCTTC.